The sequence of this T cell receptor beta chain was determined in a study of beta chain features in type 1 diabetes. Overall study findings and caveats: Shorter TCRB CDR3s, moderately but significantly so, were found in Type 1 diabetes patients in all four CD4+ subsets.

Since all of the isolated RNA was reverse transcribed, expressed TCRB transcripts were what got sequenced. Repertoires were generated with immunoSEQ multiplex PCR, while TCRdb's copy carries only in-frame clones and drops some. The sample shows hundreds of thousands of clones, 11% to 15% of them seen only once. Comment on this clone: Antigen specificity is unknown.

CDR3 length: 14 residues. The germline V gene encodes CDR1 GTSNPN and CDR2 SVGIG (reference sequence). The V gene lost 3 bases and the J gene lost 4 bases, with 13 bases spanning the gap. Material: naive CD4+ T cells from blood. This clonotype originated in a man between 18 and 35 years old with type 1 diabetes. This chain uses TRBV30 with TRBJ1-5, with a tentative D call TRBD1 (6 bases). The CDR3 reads CAWSPGAANQPQHF. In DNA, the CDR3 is TGTGCCTGGAGCCCAGGGGCAGCTAATCAGCCCCAGCATTTT.